The following is a T cell receptor (beta chain) sequence with its context. Germline CDR1 MNHEY, CDR2 SMNVEV (reference sequence). The CDR3 sequence is 16 residues long. The trim removed 6 bases at V and 3 bases at J, leaving 10 bases unmatched. These data belong to a study of blood T cells in healthy people across ages. Then a second PCR, running about 6 to 12 cycles, was carried out with a sample-barcoded 5' primer and a J-beta primer mix. TCRdb reanalysed the 5' RACE reads using MiXCR and keeps one entry per CDR3 protein. Of a few hundred thousand distinct CDR3 sequences listed, roughly 26% are singletons. Each sample used at least 6 million PBMCs.

The chain couples TRBV27 to TRBJ2-3; 9 bases agree with TRBD2. Input material: blood. This receptor was taken from a woman in her 70s in good health. The CDR3 loop reads CASRNPGTSRTDTQYF. The CDR3, as DNA: TGTGCCAGCAGAAACCCCGGGACTAGCAGGACAGATACGCAGTATTTT.